This T cell receptor (beta chain) was observed in a study of glioma-infiltrating T cells. This clonotype has a count of ten or more. Antigen specificity is unknown. The CDR3 sequence is 16 residues long. V was shortened by 4 bases and J by 0 bases, with 10 bases between the two germline ends. Germline assignment: CDR1 MDHEN and CDR2 SYDVKM. The iRepertoire nested amplicon-rescue multiplex PCR amplified TCR alpha and beta CDR3s from RNA. TCRdb passed the multiplex PCR reads through MiXCR, listing each CDR3 protein once. The sample has approximately 120,000 distinct CDR3 sequences; roughly 24% are singletons. General study results and limits: Non-neoplastic patients had below-expected tissue-blood divergence, while all gliomas exceeded expectation. Very few CDR3 sequences were shared between tissue and blood.

This chain uses TRBV28 with TRBJ1-6; tentative D call: TRBD1 (6 bases). Material for sequencing was glioma tissue, nonneoplastic brain tissue, or PBMCs (not recorded which). The receptor was isolated from a human donor with low-grade glioma or glioblastoma, undergoing nonglioma brain surgery, or in good health (not recorded which). The CDR3 DNA reads TGTGCCAGCAGTTCGGACAGAAGCTCCTATAATTCACCCCTCCACTTT. Translation: CASSSDRSSYNSPLHF.